The next 2 T cell receptor beta chains were all read from a single sample in a study of graft-versus-host responses after intestinal transplantation. Clones were sequenced by immunoSEQ multiplex PCR, and TCRdb holds only the in-frame ones, with some missing. The table shows some 18,000 clones, with about 65% occurring only once. Processing of graft tissue released intraepithelial and lamina propria lymphocytes. The sample consisted of ileum tissue, taken about 21 days after intestinal transplant. These receptor sequences come from a human patient who received an intestinal transplant, so some T cells may come from the graft donor.

The V gene is TRBV6-1, the J gene TRBJ1-2, with TRBD1 as a possible D gene (6 bases). V lost 5 bases and J 2 bases, leaving 15 bases between the germline ends. This CDR3 has 15 residues. Germline assignment: CDR1 MNHNS and CDR2 SASEGT. As DNA, the CDR3 is TGTGCCAGCAGTCCAGGGGCGTGGGCAAACTATGGCTACACCTTC. It specifies CASSPGAWANYGYTF.

Comments on this clone: The junction shows a germline mismatch at one end, possibly a read error. This chain connects TRBV13 to TRBJ2-7, with 7 bases aligning to TRBD1. Germline V gene data show CDR1 as PRHDT and CDR2 as FYEKMQ (reference sequence). The CDR3 covers 13 residues. The CDR3 sequence: CTSSPTTGYEQYF. The DNA of the CDR3 is TGTACCAGCAGCCCAACGACAGGGTACGAGCAGTACTTC.